A selection of T cell receptor beta chains follows, all from one sample in a study of healthy donors' naive CD4 and CD8 T cells. TCRdb processed the reads anew with MiXCR; each CDR3 protein has one entry. The sample records 180,000 or so distinct CDR3 sequences, around 80% being singletons. Source material: naive CD4+ and CD8+ T cells sorted from blood, pooled from several donors. The source is a pool of human donors in good health; the sample pools cells from several healthy donors. CDR3s include the opening cysteine and the closing phenylalanine or tryptophan. D genes are given only for firm matches. Only some rows state a clone size, as once, few, many or a class for expanded clones.

v_gene: TRBV28; j_gene: TRBJ2-3; d_gene: .; abundance: .; CDR3aa: CASRLGGAGMTDTQYF; CDR3nt: TGTGCCAGCAGATTGGGTGGGGCGGGGATGACAGATACGCAGTATTTT
v_gene: TRBV6-5; j_gene: TRBJ2-5; d_gene: .; abundance: .; CDR3aa: CASSYWAPTDQETQYF; CDR3nt: TGTGCCAGCAGTTACTGGGCTCCGACAGACCAAGAGACCCAGTACTTC
v_gene: TRBV2; j_gene: TRBJ2-5; d_gene: TRBD2; abundance: .; CDR3aa: CASGLLAARGETQYF; CDR3nt: TGTGCCAGCGGGCTACTAGCGGCCCGGGGGGAGACCCAGTACTTC
v_gene: TRBV13; j_gene: TRBJ1-6; d_gene: TRBD1; abundance: .; CDR3aa: CASSGTGAVVSPLHF; CDR3nt: TGTGCCAGCAGCGGTACAGGGGCCGTCGTCTCACCCCTCCACTTT
v_gene: TRBV29-1; j_gene: TRBJ2-7; d_gene: .; abundance: few; CDR3aa: CSVGSRGYYEQYF; CDR3nt: TGCAGCGTTGGCAGCAGGGGATACTACGAGCAGTACTTC
v_gene: TRBV18; j_gene: TRBJ1-2; d_gene: .; abundance: once; CDR3aa: CASSPSRQVVGTF; CDR3nt: TGTGCCAGCTCACCGAGTCGACAGGTGGTGGGCACCTTC
v_gene: TRBV29-1; j_gene: TRBJ1-2; d_gene: .; abundance: .; CDR3aa: CSVVGVRGYTF; CDR3nt: TGCAGCGTTGTCGGGGTACGGGGCTACACCTTC
v_gene: TRBV29-1; j_gene: TRBJ1-1; d_gene: .; abundance: once; CDR3aa: CSLGGTEAFF; CDR3nt: TGCAGCTTGGGAGGCACTGAAGCTTTCTTT
v_gene: TRBV11-2; j_gene: TRBJ1-5; d_gene: .; abundance: .; CDR3aa: CASSLAGRNQPQHF; CDR3nt: TGTGCCAGCAGCTTAGCAGGGCGCAATCAGCCCCAGCATTTT
v_gene: TRBV6-4; j_gene: TRBJ1-2; d_gene: .; abundance: .; CDR3aa: CASSPGGMDGYTF; CDR3nt: TGTGCCAGCAGCCCGGGCGGGATGGATGGCTACACCTTC
v_gene: TRBV20-1; j_gene: TRBJ2-5; d_gene: TRBD2; abundance: .; CDR3aa: CSAQSTSGQETQYF; CDR3nt: TGCAGTGCTCAATCGACTAGCGGACAAGAGACCCAGTACTTC
v_gene: TRBV5-5; j_gene: TRBJ2-5; d_gene: TRBD1; abundance: .; CDR3aa: CASKRSGQQIQETQYF; CDR3nt: TGTGCCAGCAAACGGTCGGGACAGCAAATTCAAGAGACCCAGTACTTC
v_gene: TRBV18; j_gene: TRBJ2-1; d_gene: TRBD2; abundance: .; CDR3aa: CASSPPSGRYNEQFF; CDR3nt: TGTGCCAGCTCACCGCCTAGCGGGAGGTACAATGAGCAGTTCTTC
v_gene: TRBV5-4; j_gene: TRBJ2-1; d_gene: .; abundance: .; CDR3aa: CASSLEQYNEQFF; CDR3nt: TGTGCCAGCAGCTTGGAACAATACAATGAGCAGTTCTTC
v_gene: TRBV27; j_gene: TRBJ2-1; d_gene: .; abundance: .; CDR3aa: CASSYSASYNEQFF; CDR3nt: TGTGCCAGCAGCTACAGTGCCTCCTACAATGAGCAGTTCTTC
v_gene: TRBV29-1; j_gene: TRBJ2-1; d_gene: .; abundance: few; CDR3aa: CSVVRDSSYNEQFF; CDR3nt: TGCAGCGTTGTACGGGACTCCTCCTACAATGAGCAGTTCTTC
v_gene: TRBV19; j_gene: TRBJ2-1; d_gene: .; abundance: once; CDR3aa: CASSMGQSNEQFF; CDR3nt: TGTGCCAGTAGTATGGGGCAGTCCAATGAGCAGTTCTTC
v_gene: TRBV12-3/TRBV12-4; j_gene: TRBJ1-2; d_gene: .; abundance: .; CDR3aa: CASSYAHRVDGYTF; CDR3nt: TGTGCCAGCAGTTATGCCCACAGGGTAGATGGCTACACCTTC
v_gene: TRBV19; j_gene: TRBJ1-1; d_gene: .; abundance: .; CDR3aa: CASTDGLYTEAFF; CDR3nt: TGTGCCAGTACCGACGGGTTATACACTGAAGCTTTCTTT
v_gene: TRBV27; j_gene: TRBJ2-7; d_gene: TRBD1; abundance: .; CDR3aa: CASSLSPGTGTYEQYF; CDR3nt: TGTGCCAGCAGTTTATCGCCCGGGACAGGGACCTACGAGCAGTACTTC
v_gene: TRBV12-3/TRBV12-4; j_gene: TRBJ2-5; d_gene: .; abundance: .; CDR3aa: CASGSQGYDGETQYF; CDR3nt: TGTGCTAGTGGTTCACAGGGATATGATGGGGAGACCCAGTACTTC
v_gene: TRBV27; j_gene: TRBJ2-7; d_gene: .; abundance: .; CDR3aa: CASGRARTTYEQYF; CDR3nt: TGTGCCAGCGGTCGTGCCAGGACGACCTACGAGCAGTACTTC
v_gene: TRBV5-6; j_gene: TRBJ2-7; d_gene: .; abundance: .; CDR3aa: CASSLLPSEQYF; CDR3nt: TGTGCCAGCAGCTTACTACCCTCCGAGCAGTACTTC
v_gene: TRBV19; j_gene: TRBJ2-7; d_gene: TRBD1; abundance: .; CDR3aa: CASSKGQDYEQYF; CDR3nt: TGTGCCAGTAGTAAGGGACAGGACTACGAGCAGTACTTC
v_gene: TRBV12-3/TRBV12-4; j_gene: TRBJ2-1; d_gene: TRBD2; abundance: .; CDR3aa: CASSFTSGWSSYNEQFF; CDR3nt: TGTGCCAGCAGTTTCACTAGCGGGTGGTCCTCCTACAATGAGCAGTTCTTC
v_gene: TRBV27; j_gene: TRBJ1-1; d_gene: .; abundance: .; CDR3aa: CASSLSENTEAFF; CDR3nt: TGTGCCAGCAGTTTGTCGGAAAACACTGAAGCTTTCTTT
v_gene: TRBV4-3; j_gene: TRBJ2-2; d_gene: TRBD1; abundance: .; CDR3aa: CASSQDHRTGGRAGELFF; CDR3nt: TGCGCCAGCAGCCAAGACCATCGGACAGGGGGCAGAGCCGGGGAGCTGTTTTTT
v_gene: TRBV20-1; j_gene: TRBJ2-2; d_gene: TRBD2; abundance: .; CDR3aa: CSARGLAGGTGELFF; CDR3nt: TGCAGTGCTAGGGGGCTAGCGGGAGGGACTGGGGAGCTGTTTTTT
v_gene: TRBV29-1; j_gene: TRBJ2-1; d_gene: TRBD1; abundance: .; CDR3aa: CSKEDRDHNEQFF; CDR3nt: TGCAGTAAGGAGGACAGGGACCACAATGAGCAGTTCTTC
v_gene: TRBV5-1; j_gene: TRBJ2-7; d_gene: .; abundance: .; CDR3aa: CASSLSPADSYEQYF; CDR3nt: TGCGCCAGCAGCTTGTCTCCAGCGGACAGCTACGAGCAGTACTTC
v_gene: TRBV29-1; j_gene: TRBJ2-3; d_gene: .; abundance: .; CDR3aa: CSVEVQGRTDTQYF; CDR3nt: TGCAGCGTTGAGGTACAGGGACGGACAGATACGCAGTATTTT
v_gene: TRBV28; j_gene: TRBJ1-5; d_gene: .; abundance: .; CDR3aa: CASRLFLQPQHF; CDR3nt: TGTGCCAGCAGACTATTCCTACAGCCCCAGCATTTT
v_gene: TRBV27; j_gene: TRBJ1-5; d_gene: TRBD1; abundance: .; CDR3aa: CASSTDRETGQPQHF; CDR3nt: TGTGCCAGCAGCACCGACAGGGAGACGGGTCAGCCCCAGCATTTT
v_gene: TRBV6-2/TRBV6-3; j_gene: TRBJ2-6; d_gene: TRBD1; abundance: .; CDR3aa: CASRLDRGHHSGANVLTF; CDR3nt: TGTGCCAGCAGACTAGACAGGGGCCATCACTCTGGGGCCAACGTCCTGACTTTC
v_gene: TRBV19; j_gene: TRBJ2-1; d_gene: TRBD2; abundance: .; CDR3aa: CASKFGTSEYNEQFF; CDR3nt: TGTGCCAGTAAGTTTGGGACTAGCGAGTACAATGAGCAGTTCTTC
v_gene: TRBV6-2/TRBV6-3; j_gene: TRBJ2-6; d_gene: .; abundance: .; CDR3aa: CASSPAFSGANVLTF; CDR3nt: TGTGCCAGCAGTCCTGCCTTCTCTGGGGCCAACGTCCTGACTTTC
v_gene: TRBV29-1; j_gene: TRBJ2-2; d_gene: .; abundance: .; CDR3aa: CSVDGRNTGELFF; CDR3nt: TGCAGCGTTGATGGAAGGAACACCGGGGAGCTGTTTTTT
v_gene: TRBV12-3/TRBV12-4; j_gene: TRBJ1-3; d_gene: .; abundance: .; CDR3aa: CASSPTQGNTIYF; CDR3nt: TGTGCCAGCAGTCCGACTCAGGGAAACACCATATATTTT
v_gene: TRBV29-1; j_gene: TRBJ1-1; d_gene: .; abundance: few; CDR3aa: CSVFGTLNTEAFF; CDR3nt: TGCAGCGTCTTCGGGACACTGAACACTGAAGCTTTCTTT
v_gene: TRBV4-1; j_gene: TRBJ2-4; d_gene: TRBD1; abundance: .; CDR3aa: CASSQDGTRDRRDIQYF; CDR3nt: TGCGCCAGCAGCCAAGATGGTACCCGGGACAGGAGGGACATTCAGTACTTC
v_gene: TRBV15; j_gene: TRBJ2-5; d_gene: .; abundance: .; CDR3aa: CATSGGETQYF; CDR3nt: TGTGCCACCAGCGGGGGAGAGACCCAGTACTTC
v_gene: TRBV6-5; j_gene: TRBJ1-6; d_gene: .; abundance: .; CDR3aa: CASSFQTSLGSSYNSPLHF; CDR3nt: TGTGCCAGCAGTTTTCAGACTTCCTTGGGGAGCTCCTATAATTCACCCCTCCACTTT
v_gene: TRBV29-1; j_gene: TRBJ1-2; d_gene: TRBD1; abundance: once; CDR3aa: CSVRQGTVFLGGYTF; CDR3nt: TGCAGCGTACGACAGGGAACGGTTTTTCTTGGCGGCTACACCTTC
v_gene: TRBV6-5; j_gene: TRBJ2-7; d_gene: .; abundance: .; CDR3aa: CASSYGAGLYEQYF; CDR3nt: TGTGCCAGCAGTTACGGGGCAGGGCTGTACGAGCAGTACTTC
v_gene: TRBV30; j_gene: TRBJ2-1; d_gene: TRBD2; abundance: .; CDR3aa: CACHRTSGLTYNEQFF; CDR3nt: TGTGCCTGTCACAGGACTAGCGGCCTAACATACAATGAGCAGTTCTTC
v_gene: TRBV20-1; j_gene: TRBJ1-3; d_gene: .; abundance: .; CDR3aa: CSARMSGAGNTIYF; CDR3nt: TGCAGTGCTAGAATGTCAGGGGCTGGAAACACCATATATTTT
v_gene: TRBV5-1; j_gene: TRBJ2-7; d_gene: TRBD2; abundance: .; CDR3aa: CASSTPSGSHEQYF; CDR3nt: TGTGCCAGCAGCACCCCTAGCGGGAGTCACGAGCAGTACTTC
v_gene: TRBV6-1; j_gene: TRBJ1-2; d_gene: .; abundance: few; CDR3aa: CASYPSLGDSNYGYTF; CDR3nt: TGTGCCAGCTACCCGTCCCTGGGGGACTCTAACTATGGCTACACCTTC
v_gene: TRBV12-5; j_gene: TRBJ2-3; d_gene: TRBD2; abundance: .; CDR3aa: CASGSETSGGHTDTQYF; CDR3nt: TGTGCTAGTGGTTCCGAGACTAGCGGGGGACACACAGATACGCAGTATTTT
v_gene: TRBV30; j_gene: TRBJ1-1; d_gene: .; abundance: .; CDR3aa: CAWSVLGNTEAFF; CDR3nt: TGTGCCTGGAGTGTACTGGGGAACACTGAAGCTTTCTTT
v_gene: TRBV19; j_gene: TRBJ1-1; d_gene: .; abundance: .; CDR3aa: CASSIAGARTEAFF; CDR3nt: TGTGCCAGTAGTATAGCAGGGGCGAGGACTGAAGCTTTCTTT
v_gene: TRBV29-1; j_gene: TRBJ2-5; d_gene: TRBD1; abundance: .; CDR3aa: CSVEPGQPDLETQYF; CDR3nt: TGCAGCGTTGAACCGGGACAGCCAGATTTAGAGACCCAGTACTTC
v_gene: TRBV6-2/TRBV6-3; j_gene: TRBJ2-7; d_gene: .; abundance: .; CDR3aa: CASSLWVEPTIADIHYEQYF; CDR3nt: TGTGCCAGCAGCCTGTGGGTCGAGCCAACCATCGCGGACATCCACTACGAGCAGTACTTC
v_gene: TRBV5-4; j_gene: TRBJ1-3; d_gene: TRBD1; abundance: .; CDR3aa: CASSPPGQEGNTIYF; CDR3nt: TGTGCCAGCAGCCCCCCGGGACAGGAGGGAAACACCATATATTTT
v_gene: TRBV29-1; j_gene: TRBJ1-2; d_gene: .; abundance: .; CDR3aa: CSVTGPWGYTF; CDR3nt: TGCAGCGTCACAGGGCCCTGGGGCTACACCTTC
v_gene: TRBV29-1; j_gene: TRBJ2-1; d_gene: TRBD2; abundance: .; CDR3aa: CSVVGLAGGYNEQFF; CDR3nt: TGCAGCGTTGTAGGGCTAGCGGGAGGGTACAATGAGCAGTTCTTC
v_gene: TRBV5-1; j_gene: TRBJ2-1; d_gene: .; abundance: .; CDR3aa: CASSLDGNEQFF; CDR3nt: TGCGCCAGCAGCTTGGACGGAAATGAGCAGTTCTTC